A selection of T cell receptor beta chains follows, all from one sample in a study of T cell responses to AZD1222 COVID-19 vaccine. Profiled with immunoSEQ multiplex PCR; TCRdb holds only in-frame clones, not every one. Of about 140,000 clones in the sample, just under 95% were seen once. Sequences were derived from peripheral blood, sampled 28 days after the second AZD1222 dose. Source of these receptors: an adult who received the AZD1222 COVID-19 vaccine. Each CDR3 is given with its conserved first and last residue. Fields, in order: clone size, D gene, J gene, V gene, CDR3 DNA, CDR3 protein. D genes are given only for firm matches. A row's size may be missing; if present it is once, few, many or a size class.

>.|TRBD1|TRBJ1-5|TRBV2
TGTGCCAGCGCATCCACAGGGGCTTGGGAACAGCCCCAGCATTTT
CASASTGAWEQPQHF
>.|TRBD2|TRBJ2-5|TRBV11-3
TGTGCCAGCAGCACCCGACTAGCACAAGAGACCCAGTACTTC
CASSTRLAQETQYF
>once|.|TRBJ1-1|TRBV12-3/TRBV12-4
TGTGCCAGCACCAGACGGGAGAACACTGAAGCTTTCTTT
CASTRRENTEAFF
>.|.|TRBJ2-1|TRBV6-5
TGTGCCAGCAGGATAGCTGGGGGAAATGAGCAGTTCTTC
CASRIAGGNEQFF
>.|.|TRBJ1-2|TRBV5-6
TGTGCCAGCAGCTTCACGCGTTATGGCTACACCTTC
CASSFTRYGYTF
>once|.|TRBJ1-1|TRBV6-5
TGTGCCGCGGGAGGTCGGGAGGTTTGGTGGACTGAAGCTTTCTTT
CAAGGREVWWTEAFF
>.|.|TRBJ1-1|TRBV20-1
TGCAGTGCTAGTCGGCAGCCTAACACTGAAGCTTTCTTT
CSASRQPNTEAFF
>.|TRBD2|TRBJ2-1|TRBV5-1
TGCGCCAGCAGCTTGGTTTTTCTCCAGGGCGGGAGGAATGAGCAGTTCTTC
CASSLVFLQGGRNEQFF
>.|.|TRBJ1-6|TRBV4-1
TGCACCAGCAGCCCCTCAGACAGTGGTAATTCACCCCTCCACTTT
CTSSPSDSGNSPLHF
>.|.|TRBJ1-1|TRBV7-9
TGTGCCAGCAGCTTACCAGGGTGGAACACTGAAGCTTTCTTT
CASSLPGWNTEAFF
>.|TRBD1|TRBJ1-1|TRBV7-2
TGTGCCAGCAGCTCCTGGACAGGGGGCACTGAAGCTTTCTTT
CASSSWTGGTEAFF
>.|TRBD1|TRBJ1-5|TRBV6-1
TGTGCCAGCAGTGAACTCGACGGGACAGGGGGTAAGGGGCCCCAGCATTTT
CASSELDGTGGKGPQHF
>.|.|TRBJ1-2|TRBV19
TGTGCCAGTACTGACGATCAGAGTTATGGCTACACCTTC
CASTDDQSYGYTF
>.|TRBD2|TRBJ2-7|TRBV7-6
TGTGCCAGCAGCTTAAGGGGAGGGAGCGAGCAGTACTTC
CASSLRGGSEQYF
>.|.|TRBJ1-1|TRBV7-2
TGTGCCAGCAGCGCGGACAGGAACACTGAAGCTTTCTTT
CASSADRNTEAFF
>once|.|TRBJ2-3|TRBV4-1
TGCGCCAGCAGCCAAAGGGGACTTAGCACAGATACGCAGTATTTT
CASSQRGLSTDTQYF
>once|.|TRBJ2-7|TRBV27
TGTGCCAGCAGTTTAAACCCCCACGCCGGGCGAGAACTCTACGAGCAGTACTTC
CASSLNPHAGRELYEQYF
>.|TRBD2|TRBJ2-5|TRBV2
TGTGCCAGCGACTACGGGGGGGCTGAGGAGACCCAGTACTTC
CASDYGGAEETQYF
>.|.|TRBJ1-5|TRBV3-1/TRBV3-2
TGTGCCAGCAGCCCCGGATCGTTTAGCAATCAGCCCCAGCATTTT
CASSPGSFSNQPQHF
>.|TRBD1|TRBJ1-6|TRBV2
TGTGCCAGCCGCGGGACAGACCCAAGCTCCTATAATTCACCCCTCCACTTT
CASRGTDPSSYNSPLHF
>once|.|TRBJ1-1|TRBV2
TGTGCCAGCAAAAGGGGCTTGGCTGAAGCTTTCTTT
CASKRGLAEAFF
>.|TRBD1|TRBJ2-1|TRBV7-2
TGTGCCAGCAGTCGGGGACAGGGCTTGTGGAATGAGCAGTTCTTC
CASSRGQGLWNEQFF
>.|.|TRBJ1-1|TRBV18
TGTGCCAGCTCGCTATTACAGGGGAACACTGAAGCTTTCTTT
CASSLLQGNTEAFF
>.|.|TRBJ1-2|TRBV12-3/TRBV12-4
TGTGCCAGCCAAAGCGGGCAATATGGCTACACCTTC
CASQSGQYGYTF
>.|.|TRBJ1-5|TRBV5-8
TGTGCCAGCAGCTTGATAAGGGGCAGGGGCTACAATCAGCCCCAGCATTTT
CASSLIRGRGYNQPQHF
>.|.|TRBJ1-6|TRBV7-9
TGTGCCAGCAGCCCCCTCGGGTCCTATTCACCCCTCCACTTT
CASSPLGSYSPLHF
>.|.|TRBJ1-1|TRBV30
TGTGCCTGGAGTCAAGGGCGGGGCATGAACACTGAAGCTTTCTTT
CAWSQGRGMNTEAFF
>.|TRBD1|TRBJ1-6|TRBV7-8
TGTGCCAGCAGCTCCCGACAGGGTGATAATTCACCCCTCCACTTT
CASSSRQGDNSPLHF
>.|.|TRBJ2-5|TRBV11-2
TGTGCCAGCAGCTCATTCCGAGGGGGTCTTGGGGAGACCCAGTACTTC
CASSSFRGGLGETQYF
>.|.|TRBJ1-1|TRBV7-8
TGTGCCAGCAGCTTCGCAGTGATGGAAGCTTTCTTT
CASSFAVMEAFF
>once|.|TRBJ1-5|TRBV6-5
TGTGCCAGCAGTTACTCGGTAGGTCAGCCCCAGCATTTT
CASSYSVGQPQHF
>once|.|TRBJ1-1|TRBV7-3
TGTGCCAGCAGCTTAATGGGGGGCACTGAAGCTTTCTTT
CASSLMGGTEAFF
>.|TRBD1|TRBJ1-1|TRBV5-1
TGCGCCAGCAGCTTTCGGACAGGGGAAATCACTGAAGCTTTCTTT
CASSFRTGEITEAFF
>.|.|TRBJ1-5|TRBV29-1
TGCAGCGTTGTTGGGGACGCGGGTCAGCCCCAGCATTTT
CSVVGDAGQPQHF
>.|.|TRBJ2-1|TRBV27
TGTGCCAGCAGTTTGGCAGGGCCCTACAATGAGCAGTTCTTC
CASSLAGPYNEQFF
>once|.|TRBJ2-1|TRBV19
TGTGCCAGTAGTATAGGGACCTACAATGAGCAGTTCTTC
CASSIGTYNEQFF
>.|.|TRBJ2-7|TRBV7-9
TGTGCCAGCAGCTTGTTTAGGACAGTTAGCTCCTACGAGCAGTACTTC
CASSLFRTVSSYEQYF
>.|.|TRBJ2-1|TRBV6-5
TGTGCCAGCATCAGAGGGTCGGGTGAGCAGTTCTTC
CASIRGSGEQFF
>.|.|TRBJ2-2|TRBV3-1/TRBV3-2
TGTGCCAGCAGCCAAGTGGGGGCCACCCCGAACACCGGGGAGCTGTTTTTT
CASSQVGATPNTGELFF
>.|.|TRBJ1-2|TRBV6-5
TGTGCCAGCAGTTACTCGAGTGGGGATGGCTACACCTTC
CASSYSSGDGYTF
>.|TRBD2|TRBJ2-7|TRBV7-2
TGTGCCAGCAGCGCCGGGACTAGCGGGTTTCAGGAGCAGTACTTC
CASSAGTSGFQEQYF
>.|TRBD2|TRBJ2-5|TRBV10-1
TGCGCCAGCATAGGCGGGGGGGAAGAGAGAAAAGAGACCCAGTACTTC
CASIGGGEERKETQYF